This TCR beta chain derives from a study of blood T cell repertoires in COVID-19. CDR3 length: 13 residues. The V end lost 6 bases, the J end lost 7 bases, and 18 bases lay between the germline ends. From germline, CDR1 is SQVTM and CDR2 ANQGSEA. Sequenced by immunoSEQ multiplex PCR; TCRdb stores in-frame clones only, minus some. The data show 200,000 to 250,000 clones, roughly 80% seen once. Sequencing used peripheral blood. The clonotype originates from a woman aged 55-69 years with acute or convalescent COVID-19. The chain uses TRBV29-1 and TRBJ1-1; D perhaps matches TRBD1 (6 bases). Written as DNA, the CDR3 is TGCAGCGTCTTAACAGGGTTGGACTTTGAAGCTTTCTTT. Amino acids: CSVLTGLDFEAFF.